The rows below give T cell receptor beta chains drawn from one sample of a study of T-cell reconstitution after alpha-beta-depleted transplantation in children. TCRdb fed the PCR reads into MiXCR, producing one record per CDR3 protein. Of hundreds of thousands of distinct CDR3 sequences listed, around 14% are singletons. The specimen was PBMCs, collected before TCRalphabeta/CD19-depleted stem cell transplant. These receptors were obtained from a girl aged 2 to 10 with congenital amegakaryocytic thrombocytopenia, due to receive a stem cell transplant. Both conserved end residues are part of each CDR3. D genes are given only for firm matches. Clone size appears in some rows only: once, few, many, or a class for an expanded clone.

V	D	J	length	size	CDR3	DNA
TRBV20-1	TRBD2	TRBJ2-1	17	.	CSARLPHRAGGWAEQFF	TGCAGTGCTCGGCTCCCGCACAGGGCGGGAGGGTGGGCTGAGCAGTTCTTC
TRBV6-5	TRBD2	TRBJ2-7	16	many	CASSYSKSGRTGEQYF	TGTGCCAGCAGTTACTCGAAGAGCGGGAGAACAGGAGAGCAGTACTTC
TRBV5-1	.	TRBJ2-6	16	many	CASSLAGGAGANVLTF	TGCGCCAGCAGCTTGGCCGGGGGTGCTGGGGCCAACGTCCTGACTTTC
TRBV28	TRBD2	TRBJ2-7	11	many	CASSKSGDGHF	TGTGCCAGCAGTAAGAGCGGGGACGGACACTTC
TRBV7-6	.	TRBJ2-7	16	.	CASSNSLASFSYEQYF	TGTGCCAGCAGCAATTCTCTAGCTTCCTTCTCCTACGAGCAGTACTTC
TRBV27	.	TRBJ1-1	14	many	CASSPGGRRTEAFF	TGTGCCAGCAGTCCGGGAGGGAGGAGAACTGAAGCTTTCTTT
TRBV3-1	TRBD2	TRBJ2-1	13	few	CASTGLAMDEQFF	TGTGCCAGCACCGGACTAGCGATGGATGAGCAGTTCTTC
TRBV29-1	TRBD1	TRBJ2-1	13	.	CSARGTGRGEQFF	TGCAGCGCCCGAGGGACAGGGAGAGGTGAGCAGTTCTTC
TRBV27	TRBD1	TRBJ2-5	14	many	CASSPWDSQETQYF	TGTGCCAGCAGTCCATGGGACAGTCAAGAGACCCAGTACTTC
TRBV20-1	TRBD2	TRBJ2-1	18	many	CSARGRLAGGISYNEQFF	TGCAGTGCTAGAGGTCGTCTAGCGGGAGGGATTTCCTACAATGAGCAGTTCTTC
TRBV12-3/TRBV12-4	.	TRBJ1-5	17	.	CASSLALGPPLGQPQHF	TGTGCCAGCAGTTTAGCGCTGGGACCCCCTCTGGGGCAGCCCCAGCATTTT
TRBV29-1	.	TRBJ1-2	15	.	CSVEAPGQNNYGYTF	TGCAGCGTTGAAGCCCCGGGACAAAATAACTATGGCTACACCTTC
TRBV28	TRBD1	TRBJ2-5	14	many	CASSLVDREETQYF	TGTGCCAGCAGTTTGGTTGACAGGGAAGAGACCCAGTACTTC
TRBV5-1	.	TRBJ2-3	16	many	CASRWPPGSYEDTQYF	TGCGCCAGCAGATGGCCCCCCGGGAGTTACGAAGATACGCAGTATTTT
TRBV30	TRBD2	TRBJ2-2	19	.	CASKEGASGPIETTGELFF	TGTGCCTCCAAAGAAGGGGCTAGCGGGCCTATCGAAACAACCGGGGAGCTGTTTTTT
TRBV5-5	.	TRBJ2-7	12	.	CASTLYGDEQYF	TGTGCCAGCACCCTATACGGGGACGAGCAGTACTTC
TRBV5-1	.	TRBJ2-7	15	many	CASSFLHGSDYEQYF	TGCGCCAGCAGCTTTTTGCACGGCAGCGACTACGAGCAGTACTTC
TRBV12-3/TRBV12-4	.	TRBJ1-2	13	many	CASSSTEIYGYTF	TGTGCCAGCAGTTCCACAGAGATCTATGGCTACACCTTC
TRBV5-1	.	TRBJ2-3	14	.	CASGTGERGDTQYF	TGCGCCAGTGGGACGGGGGAACGGGGAGATACGCAGTATTTT
TRBV2	TRBD2	TRBJ2-1	14	.	CASRTSGGANEQFF	TGTGCCAGCAGGACTAGCGGAGGGGCCAATGAGCAGTTCTTC
TRBV6-5	.	TRBJ2-1	18	.	CASSYQGGAGHFYNEQFF	TGTGCCAGCAGTTACCAGGGGGGGGCGGGACACTTCTACAATGAGCAGTTCTTC
TRBV4-1	TRBD1	TRBJ2-2	15	few	CASRGQALNTGELFF	TGCGCCAGCAGGGGACAGGCCCTAAACACCGGGGAGCTGTTTTTT
TRBV12-3/TRBV12-4	TRBD1	TRBJ1-1	13	.	CASSVGQDTEAFF	TGTGCCAGCAGTGTGGGACAGGACACTGAAGCTTTCTTT